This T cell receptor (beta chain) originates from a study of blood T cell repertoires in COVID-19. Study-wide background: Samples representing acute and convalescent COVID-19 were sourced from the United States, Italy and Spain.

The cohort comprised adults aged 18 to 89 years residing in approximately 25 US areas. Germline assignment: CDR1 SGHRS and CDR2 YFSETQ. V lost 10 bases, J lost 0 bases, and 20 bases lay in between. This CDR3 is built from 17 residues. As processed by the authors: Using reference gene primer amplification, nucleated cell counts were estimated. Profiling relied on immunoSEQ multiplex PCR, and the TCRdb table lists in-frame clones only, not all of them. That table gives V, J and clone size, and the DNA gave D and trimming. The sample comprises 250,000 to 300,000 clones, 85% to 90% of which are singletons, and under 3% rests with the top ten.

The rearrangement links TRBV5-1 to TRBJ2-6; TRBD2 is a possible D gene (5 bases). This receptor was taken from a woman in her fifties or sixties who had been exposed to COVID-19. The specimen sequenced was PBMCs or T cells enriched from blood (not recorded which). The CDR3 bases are TGCGCCGTCTCGGGCGGGCGCAAAGACTCTGGGGCCAACGTCCTGACTTTC. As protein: CAVSGGRKDSGANVLTF.